The clone carrying this T cell receptor beta chain was counted ten times or more. This sample stems from a study of T cell repertoires in cytomegalovirus infection. Study-wide context: Public TCR beta signature analysis indicated the presence of both CMV infection and matching HLA type.

TCRdb reanalysed the reads using MiXCR and keeps one entry per CDR3 protein. The sample holds about 680,000 distinct CDR3 sequences; 20% to 25% are singletons and the top ten take 7% to 9%. The source material was CD8+ T cells from PBMCs. The sequence derives from a human donor in good health (CMV status not recorded). Some clones in this sample may be carry-over from other donors' samples.

In nucleotides, the CDR3 is TGTGCCAGCAGCTCCTCAAATCCCGTGACTAGCTATGAGCAGTTCTTC. Protein sequence: CASSSSNPVTSYEQFF. The chain employs TRBV7-8 and TRBJ2-1, with TRBD2 matching 7 bases. The germline V gene has CDR1 SGHVS and CDR2 FQNEAQ. The CDR3 runs 16 residues. With 4 bases clipped from V and 8 bases from J, the junction kept 14 bases outside the gene matches.